This TCR beta chain was sequenced for a study of control samples from healthy donors and cancer patients (TCRdb year 2020). The receptor library was made with the immunoSEQ multiplex PCR assay. TCRdb holds this immuneACCESS table with in-frame rearrangements only. Some clones are missing; in checked studies, unresolved V genes explain under half, and the rest has no known cause. The sample table records roughly 200,000 clones; 85% to 95% of these occur just once. The ten largest account for 1.5% of the sample. This clone has just one count. The antigen it binds to is not known. No much larger clone exists at a distance of one base, and base qualities are not known. The sequencing input was blood. This receptor was taken from a man aged 45-65 years in good health.

The CDR3 protein: CASSYSQNSNQPQHF. The sequenced DNA is TGTGCCAGCAGTTACAGCCAGAATAGCAATCAGCCCCAGCATTTT. Rearrangement joined TRBV6-5 to TRBJ1-5, with no confident D gene call. Looking up the germline V gene yields CDR1 MNHEY and CDR2 SVGAGI. The V and J ends are trimmed by 2 bases and 0 bases, leaving 8 bases between them. The CDR3 has 15 amino acids, counting the end cysteine and phenylalanine. Just the 45-base CDR3 DNA is kept, in frame starting at base 1.